The TCR beta chain under discussion was sequenced for a study of Ad26.COV2.S vaccination and SARS-CoV-2 variants. The table came from immunoSEQ multiplex PCR; TCRdb's copy has only in-frame clones and leaves some out. The profile shows approximately 480,000 clones, 87% of them singletons. The treatment: some 20 received Ad26.COV2.S at low or high dose, single or two shots; several received placebo; per-sample allocation not given. The study sampled participants on day 63 after the first vaccine or placebo injection. Sequenced here: peripheral blood, sampled in a trial of Ad26.COV2.S vaccine versus placebo. The receptor was isolated from a person between 18 and 65 years old who received the Ad26.COV2.S COVID-19 vaccine or a placebo.

CDR3 residues: CASSPQSQGGYGYTF. The CDR3 coding sequence is TGTGCCAGCAGCCCGCAAAGCCAGGGAGGCTATGGCTACACCTTC. The rearrangement links TRBV7-2 to TRBJ1-2, with D perhaps matching TRBD1 (5 bases). Germline-derived CDR1 and CDR2 are SGHTA and FQGNSA. This CDR3 spans 15 amino acids. The V and J ends lost 5 bases and 4 bases respectively, with 17 bases between them.